These 2 T cell receptor beta chains originate from one sample sequenced in a study of T cells expressing NK-cell markers. TCRdb derives one entry per CDR3 protein from the 5' RACE reads, leaving out DNA. Here the sample table reports about 260,000 distinct CDR3 sequences. The specimen sequenced was blood T cells: a sorted CD56 or NKG2C T cell subset, CD4+ or CD8+ T cells, or bulk PBMC T cells (not recorded which). The receptor set was obtained from a man in his late teens or twenties in good health.

This chain uses TRBV19 with TRBJ2-5; TCRdb outputs TRBD2, but without DNA this stays unchecked. Germline V gene lookup returns CDR1 LNHDA and CDR2 SQIVND (reference sequence). The CDR3 covers 14 residues. The CDR3 protein is CASRASGIQETQYF.

J is TRBJ1-1 and V is TRBV7-2. CDR1 and CDR2 from the germline V gene are SGHTA and FQGNSA. This CDR3 contains 14 residues. Here the CDR3 reads CASSARPGNTEAFF.